Listed below are T cell receptor beta chains from one sample, sequenced in a study of blood T cell repertoires in COVID-19. Assay used: immunoSEQ multiplex PCR; TCRdb lists only in-frame clones, some missing. Of 200,000 to 300,000 clones in the sample, about 80% were seen once. The sequencing input was peripheral blood. The receptors here all came from a human donor in a cohort sampled during active COVID-19. Each CDR3 is given with its conserved first and last residue. A D gene is named only where the DNA matches it firmly. Expanded clones are given a class, and other clones once, few, many or no size at all.

>TRBD2|NA|TRBV6-2/TRBV6-3|TRBJ2-4
CASSSGTRVKNIQYF
TGTGCCAGCAGTTCAGGGACTAGAGTCAAAAACATTCAGTACTTC
>NA|NA|TRBV3-1/TRBV3-2|TRBJ2-3
CASSQDVGHSTDTQYF
TGTGCCAGCAGCCAAGATGTTGGGCATAGCACAGATACGCAGTATTTT
>NA|NA|TRBV5-4|TRBJ2-1
CAQSNEQFF
TGTGCCCAATCCAATGAGCAGTTCTTC
>NA|few|TRBV20-1|TRBJ1-2
CSAEGGDGYTF
TGCAGTGCGGAGGGAGGGGACGGCTACACCTTC
>NA|NA|TRBV9|TRBJ2-1
CASSRGGNEQFF
TGTGCCAGCAGCCGAGGGGGTAATGAGCAGTTCTTC
>TRBD2|NA|TRBV29-1|TRBJ2-1
CSVDGLAANNGQFF
TGCAGCGTAGACGGACTAGCGGCCAACAATGGGCAGTTCTTC
>NA|few|TRBV20-1|TRBJ2-5
CSGGQETQYF
TGCAGTGGCGGCCAAGAGACCCAGTACTTC
>TRBD1|NA|TRBV9|TRBJ1-2
CASSANRDRGLSFYGYTF
TGTGCCAGCAGCGCAAACCGGGACAGGGGACTCTCCTTCTATGGCTACACCTTC
>NA|NA|TRBV3-1/TRBV3-2|TRBJ2-3
CASSPPGTDTQYF
TGTGCCAGCAGCCCCCCGGGCACAGATACGCAGTATTTT
>NA|NA|TRBV18|TRBJ2-5
CASSPPFPKETQYF
TGTGCCAGCTCACCACCGTTCCCTAAGGAGACCCAGTACTTC
>NA|NA|TRBV11-2|TRBJ2-2
CASSLGQTTNTGELFF
TGTGCCAGCAGTCTTGGACAGACTACGAACACCGGGGAGCTGTTTTTT
>NA|NA|TRBV5-6|TRBJ2-6
CASSLSLAAGANVLTF
TGTGCCAGCAGCTTGTCCCTCGCGGCCGGGGCCAACGTCCTGACTTTC
>TRBD2|NA|TRBV4-2|TRBJ2-2
CASSPPDGGTYTGELFF
TGTGCCAGCAGCCCCCCAGACGGGGGGACCTACACCGGGGAGCTGTTTTTT
>NA|NA|TRBV12-3/TRBV12-4|TRBJ1-1
CASSLAAEAFF
TGTGCCAGCAGTTTAGCGGCAGAAGCTTTCTTT
>NA|NA|TRBV5-1|TRBJ2-4
CASSRDSNTIQYF
TGCGCCAGCAGCCGGGACTCCAATACCATTCAGTACTTC
>TRBD2|once|TRBV6-1|TRBJ2-1
CASSVYSGRAFDEQFF
TGTGCCAGCAGTGTCTATAGCGGGAGGGCCTTTGATGAGCAGTTCTTC
>NA|once|TRBV5-4|TRBJ2-1
CASSPINNEQFF
TGTGCCAGCAGCCCAATCAACAATGAGCAGTTCTTC
>TRBD1|NA|TRBV7-2|TRBJ1-1
CASSLPTGVSGAFF
TGTGCCAGCAGCCTCCCGACAGGGGTGAGTGGAGCTTTCTTT
>TRBD1|NA|TRBV7-8|TRBJ2-7
CASSMSGTGGYEQYF
TGTGCCAGCAGCATGTCCGGGACAGGAGGCTACGAGCAGTACTTC
>NA|NA|TRBV7-8|TRBJ1-4
CASSLIGENEKLFF
TGTGCCAGCAGCTTAATTGGAGAGAATGAAAAACTGTTTTTT
>NA|NA|TRBV7-2|TRBJ1-4
CASSPSPRGGGEKLFF
TGTGCCAGCAGCCCTTCGCCGCGGGGGGGCGGTGAAAAACTGTTTTTT
>NA|NA|TRBV6-1|TRBJ2-3
CASSELATQYF
TGTGCCAGCAGTGAACTTGCGACGCAGTATTTT
>NA|NA|TRBV18|TRBJ2-2
CASSPLGHTLTTTGELFF
TGTGCCAGCTCACCATTAGGACATACTCTCACGACCACCGGGGAGCTGTTTTTT
>TRBD2|NA|TRBV3-1/TRBV3-2|TRBJ2-5
CASSSRTSVETQYF
TGTGCCAGCAGCTCCCGGACTAGCGTGGAGACCCAGTACTTC